A single sample is the source of the 10 T cell receptor beta chains below, sequenced in a study of blood T cells in healthy people across ages. A second PCR, run for about 7 to 11 cycles, used a sample-barcoded 5' primer plus a J-beta primer mix. TCRdb re-derived calls from the 5' RACE reads in MiXCR, one entry per CDR3 protein. The repertoire holds 870,000 or so distinct CDR3 sequences, with roughly 26% as singletons. Specimen: blood. These receptors were collected from a woman older than 75 in good health.

CDR3 region: CGSHTEAFF. CDR3 sequence (DNA): TGTGGGTCCCACACTGAAGCTTTCTTT. The gene calls are TRBV28 and TRBJ1-1, with D unclear. The CDR3 contains 9 residues. Looked up from germline, CDR1 is MDHEN and CDR2 is SYDVKM. Variable domain in full (rest from reference TRBV28 and TRBJ1-1): DVKVTQSSRYLVKRTGEKVFLECVQDMDHENMFWYRQDPGLGLRLIYFSYDVKMKEKGDIPEGYSVSREKKERFSLILESASTNQTSMYLCGSHTEAFFGQGTRLTVV.

This clonotype was seen ten or more times. Written as DNA, the CDR3 is TGTGCCAGCAGTTCATCCTCAGGAGCTCCCACAGATACGCAGTATTTT. It encodes CASSSSSGAPTDTQYF. V usage is TRBV27 and J usage is TRBJ2-3; D gene uncertain. CDR1 and CDR2 (germline): MNHEY, SMNVEV (reference sequence). CDR3 size: 16 residues. V gave up 4 bases and J gave up 2 bases, with 16 bases separating them.

This clonotype was recorded a few times. The chain links TRBV6-2 or TRBV6-3 to TRBJ2-1; 7 positions match TRBD2. The J call may not be correct, given that the DNA end is closer to TRBJ2-7. Germline V gene data show CDR1 as MNHEY and CDR2 as SVGEGT. The CDR3 runs 12 residues. The CDR3 region is CASSRLANEQYF. The CDR3, as DNA: TGTGCCAGCAGCAGACTAGCCAATGAGCAGTACTTC.

There are a few counts of this clonotype. The genes are TRBV25-1 and TRBJ2-4; D may be TRBD1 (6 bases). The closer fit of TRBJ2-7 to the DNA end suggests the J call may be wrong. Germline V CDR1 and CDR2: MGHDK, SYGVNS. CDR3 length: 14 amino acids. In DNA, the CDR3 is TGTGCCGGCGGTGAACCGACAGGAACCTACGAGCAGTACTTC. This gives the protein CAGGEPTGTYEQYF.

The chain carries TRBV18 and TRBJ2-1, with D possibly being TRBD1 (7 bases). In germline, CDR1 is KGHSH, CDR2 LQKENI. This CDR3 spans 17 amino acids. V lost 3 bases and J 4 bases, leaving 19 bases between the germline ends. This CDR3 reads CASSPQGGRGSYNEQFF. In DNA, the CDR3 is TGTGCCAGCTCACCCCAGGGGGGTCGAGGTTCTTACAATGAGCAGTTCTTC.

This clonotype was detected only once. The CDR3 spells CSVDLLADNEQFF. DNA of the CDR3: TGCAGCGTTGATTTATTGGCTGACAATGAGCAGTTCTTC. The gene calls are TRBV29-1 and TRBJ2-1; no clear D. Deletions cut 3 bases from V and 5 bases from J, with 11 bases between. CDR1 SQVTM and CDR2 ANQGSEA come from the germline V gene. The CDR3 runs to 13 residues.

There are a few counts of this clonotype. V gene TRBV7-7 combines with J gene TRBJ2-2; 8 bases line up with TRBD1. The junction had 2 bases not matched to a gene; V was cut back by 5 bases and J by 3 bases. The CDR3 is made up of 14 amino acids. Germline lookup yields CDR1 SSHAT and CDR2 FNYEAQ (reference sequence). CDR3 bases: TGTGCCAGCAGCGAACAGGGGGACACCGGGGAGCTGTTTTTT. Its translation is CASSEQGDTGELFF.

The rearrangement uses TRBV7-3 and TRBJ2-1; 7 nucleotides line up with TRBD2. CDR3 size: 18 residues. Germline V gives CDR1 SGHTA, CDR2 FQGTGA. J gave up 4 bases and V 3 bases, and 15 bases lay outside the gene matches. CDR3 DNA: TGTGCCAGCAGCTTTTATCCCTCAACGGGAGGCAAATACAATGAGCAGTTCTTC. Translated, it gives CASSFYPSTGGKYNEQFF.

The chain recombines TRBV4-1 with TRBJ2-5; 9 bases match TRBD1. The V gene's germline CDR1 is MGHRA and CDR2 YSYEKL. V lost 5 bases and J lost 5; bases outside the gene matches: 12. This CDR3 is 16 amino acids long. CDR3 coding DNA: TGCGCCAGCAGCGAAACCCCCGGGACAGGGCGGGAGACCCAGTACTTC. Translated: CASSETPGTGRETQYF.

This clonotype was counted many times. The chain couples TRBV6-6 to TRBJ1-2, with 8 bases aligning to TRBD1. The CDR3 is 17 residues long. J lost 2 bases, V lost 2 bases, and 10 bases had no gene match. Germline V gene data show CDR1 as MNHNY and CDR2 as SVGAGI (reference sequence). CDR3 sequence: CASSYPDRGRLNYGYTF. As DNA, the CDR3 is TGTGCCAGCAGTTACCCCGACAGGGGAAGATTGAACTATGGCTACACCTTC.